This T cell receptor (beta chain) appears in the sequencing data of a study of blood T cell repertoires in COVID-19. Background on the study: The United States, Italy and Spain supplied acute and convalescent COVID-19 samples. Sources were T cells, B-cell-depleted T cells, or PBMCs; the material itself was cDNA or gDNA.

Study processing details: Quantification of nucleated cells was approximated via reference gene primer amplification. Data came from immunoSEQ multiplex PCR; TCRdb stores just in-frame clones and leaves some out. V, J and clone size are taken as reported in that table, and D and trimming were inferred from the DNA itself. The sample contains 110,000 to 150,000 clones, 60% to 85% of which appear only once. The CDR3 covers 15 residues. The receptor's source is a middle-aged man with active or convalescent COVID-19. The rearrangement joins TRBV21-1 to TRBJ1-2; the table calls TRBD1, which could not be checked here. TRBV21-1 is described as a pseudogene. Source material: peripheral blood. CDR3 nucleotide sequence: TGTGCCAGCCGCCAAACAGGGGGCGCAGGCTATGGCTACACCTTC. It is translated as CASRQTGGAGYGYTF.